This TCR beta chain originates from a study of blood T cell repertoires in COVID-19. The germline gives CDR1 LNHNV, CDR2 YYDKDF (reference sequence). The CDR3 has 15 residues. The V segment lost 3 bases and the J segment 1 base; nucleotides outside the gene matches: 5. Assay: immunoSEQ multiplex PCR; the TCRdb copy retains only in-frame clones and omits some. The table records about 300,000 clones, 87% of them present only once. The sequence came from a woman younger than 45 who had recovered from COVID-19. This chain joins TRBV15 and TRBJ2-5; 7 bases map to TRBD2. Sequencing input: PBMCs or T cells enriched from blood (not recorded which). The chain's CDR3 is CATSSGLVGQETQYF. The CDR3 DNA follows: TGTGCCACCAGCAGTGGACTAGTTGGCCAAGAGACCCAGTACTTC.